Sequencing of this T cell receptor beta chain was carried out in a study of CD8 T cells in Susac syndrome. The germline CDR1 and CDR2 sequences are LNHDA and SQIVND (reference sequence). Trimming pared 2 bases from V and 2 bases from J, leaving 13 bases between. This CDR3 spans 16 amino acids. Sequencing of TCR beta covered CD8+ and CD4+ T cells obtained from blood. Treatment-naive patients with stable or active relapsing-remitting disease served as multiple sclerosis controls. The CD8+ and CD4+ T cells were negatively isolated, with the TEMRA cells enriched by FACS. Random hexamers were used to reverse transcribe the RNA input (0.5 to 1 ug). Across 54 Vbeta and 13 Jbeta, TCR beta CDR3 was amplified with immunoSEQ multiplex PCR. MiXCR, applied by TCRdb to the immunoSEQ multiplex PCR reads, yields one record per CDR3 protein. The sample lists some 450,000 distinct CDR3 sequences, about 85% occurring once.

The clonotype originates from a human donor with multiple sclerosis. The sequenced sample consisted of CD8+ T cells from PBMCs. The chain recombines TRBV19 with TRBJ1-5, with unresolved D. The chain's CDR3 is CASSITPVEGNQPQHF. The CDR3 DNA is TGTGCCAGTAGTATAACCCCAGTTGAAGGCAATCAGCCCCAGCATTTT.